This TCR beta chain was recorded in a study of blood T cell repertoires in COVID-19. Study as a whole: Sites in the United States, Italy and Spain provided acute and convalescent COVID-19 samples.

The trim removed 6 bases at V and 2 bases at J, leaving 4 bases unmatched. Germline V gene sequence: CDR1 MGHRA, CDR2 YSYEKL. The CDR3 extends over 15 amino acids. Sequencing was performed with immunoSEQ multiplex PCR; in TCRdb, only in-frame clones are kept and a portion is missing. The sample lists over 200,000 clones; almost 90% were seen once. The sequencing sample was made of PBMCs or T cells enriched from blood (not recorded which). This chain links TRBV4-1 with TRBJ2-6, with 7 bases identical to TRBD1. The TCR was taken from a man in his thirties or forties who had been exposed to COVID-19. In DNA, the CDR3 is TGCGCCAGCAGTCCAGGACAGGCTGGGGCCAACGTCCTGACTTTC. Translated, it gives CASSPGQAGANVLTF.